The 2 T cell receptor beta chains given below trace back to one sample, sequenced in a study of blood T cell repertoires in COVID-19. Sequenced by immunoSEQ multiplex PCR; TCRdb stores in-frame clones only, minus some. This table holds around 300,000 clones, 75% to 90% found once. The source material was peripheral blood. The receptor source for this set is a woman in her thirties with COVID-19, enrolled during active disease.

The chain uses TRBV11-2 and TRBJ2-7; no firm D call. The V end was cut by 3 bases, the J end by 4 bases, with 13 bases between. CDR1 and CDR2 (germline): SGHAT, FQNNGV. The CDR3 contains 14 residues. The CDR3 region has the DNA TGTGCCAGCAGCTTGTCCAGACAAGATTACGAGCAGTACTTC. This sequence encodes CASSLSRQDYEQYF.

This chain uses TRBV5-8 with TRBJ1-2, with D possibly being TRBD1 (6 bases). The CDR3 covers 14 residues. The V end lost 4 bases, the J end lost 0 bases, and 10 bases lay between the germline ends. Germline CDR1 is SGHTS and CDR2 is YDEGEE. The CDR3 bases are TGTGCCAGCAGCCACAGGGTTTCTAACTATGGCTACACCTTC. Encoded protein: CASSHRVSNYGYTF.